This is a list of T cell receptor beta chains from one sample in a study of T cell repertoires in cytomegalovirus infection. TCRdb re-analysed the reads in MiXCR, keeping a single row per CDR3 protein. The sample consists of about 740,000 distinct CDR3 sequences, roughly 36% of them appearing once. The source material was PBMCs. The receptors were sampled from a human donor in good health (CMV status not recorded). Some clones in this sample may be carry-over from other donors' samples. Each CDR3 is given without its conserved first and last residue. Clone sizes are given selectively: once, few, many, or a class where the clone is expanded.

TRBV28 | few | ASTYLLGRQNQPQH
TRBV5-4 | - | ASSAPGGETQY
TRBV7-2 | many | ASSSGTGDFYGYT
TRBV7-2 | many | ASSLTRASGKGTGELF
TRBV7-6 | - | ASSHGSGRPADTQY
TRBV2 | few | ASSERGPTNSPLH
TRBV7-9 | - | ASSLVSGFGYT
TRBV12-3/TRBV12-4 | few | ASSLSGGDWETQY
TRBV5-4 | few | ASSLGNRHNEQF
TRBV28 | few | ASNYGRDRTYEQY
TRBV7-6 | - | ASSITSGTEAL
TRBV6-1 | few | ASRRGLQLDIQY
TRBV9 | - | ASSVVGAGGTDTQY
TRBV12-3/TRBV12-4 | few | ASSPRLIANTGELF
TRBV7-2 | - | ASSLRSIQQITNYGYT
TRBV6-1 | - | ASSPGLRVTEQF
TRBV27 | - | ASSPGLTSGSLVRSEQY
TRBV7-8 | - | ASSLSRTGASYEQY